Listed here is a single T cell receptor beta chain. This clone was counted only a few times. Its recognized antigen is unknown. No base qualities exist here, and no much larger clone lies one base off it. The cysteine opens and the phenylalanine closes a CDR3 of 17 amino acids. The entry retains the CDR3 DNA only, 51 bases that are in frame from base 1. The germline V gene (reference sequence) yields LNHDA for CDR1 and SQIVND for CDR2. At the junction V is shortened by 3 bases and J by 0 bases, with 15 bases in between. The immunoSEQ Assay, a bias-controlled multiplex PCR, was used to amplify TCRbeta CDR3 regions from genomic DNA. In the source study's methods: The number of nucleated cells in each sample was estimated from the amplification of reference gene primers within the assay. To quantify the absolute abundance of each unique TCRbeta CDR3 rearrangement, sequence reads were collapsed and filtered. For each sample, productive Simpson clonality was calculated as the square root of Simpson's diversity index across productive rearrangements. Imported from immuneACCESS, the table was reduced by TCRdb to in-frame sequences with V and J called. These copies leave out some clones; in studies compared against another copy, an unresolved V gene accounts for under half, and the cause of the remainder is not known. V, J and clone size derive from that table, while D and trimming were established from the DNA sequence. The sample table holds fewer than 250,000 clones, of which about four fifths were seen once. The biggest ten clones account for about 2.5% of the sample.

This entry belongs to a study of blood T cell repertoires in COVID-19 (dated by TCRdb to the early 2020s). A note on the overall study: Collaborator samples came from the United States, Italy and Spain and covered acute and convalescent phases of COVID-19. The prospective study material was composed of cDNA or gDNA derived from T cells, B-cell-depleted T cells, or PBMCs. Subjects who had been exposed to COVID-19, were actively infected with it, or had recovered from it provided the deeply sampled blood TCRbeta repertoires that made up the dataset. A freely available public database, intended as a resource for researchers studying the immune response to SARS-CoV-2, is where the repertoires were released. The samples were drawn from the first 160 participants of the ongoing ImmuneRACE study and from 950 to 1,500 subjects provided by 6 global collaborators. The sample metadata nearly always contained a de-identified subject ID, COVID-19 status, age in years and sex. Where available, HLA class I and class II types were taken from metadata supplied by the sample provider and were not determined by assay-based typing.

Whole blood was collected in K2EDTA tubes by collaborating institutions according to the institutions' own protocols. For TCRbeta analysis, collaborators shipped samples in one of three forms: frozen whole blood, isolated PBMCs, or DNA extracted from either of those sample types. The full study reports these points: The quantity of clinical and demographic metadata differed by source and by participant and was supplied without curation.

This chain joins TRBV19 to TRBJ2-1; a tentative D call is TRBD2 (5 bases match). The sequencing sample was made of peripheral blood. The TCR comes from a woman in her 40s with active or convalescent COVID-19. The nucleotides are TGTGCCAGTAGTATTGGGAATCCGGGGAGCTCCTACAATGAGCAGTTCTTC. It specifies CASSIGNPGSSYNEQFF.